Below are 10 T cell receptor beta chains sequenced from a single sample in a study of cytomegalovirus exposure and HLA in healthy donors. Primers: 60 Vbeta forward and 13 Jbeta reverse. Libraries were prepared by immunoSEQ multiplex PCR; TCRdb keeps only in-frame clonotypes and omits some of them. In the table there are roughly 200,000 clones, approximately 79% of which are singletons. The specimen sequenced was PBMCs. These receptors originate from a girl aged 5 to 17 in good health and CMV-seropositive.

The chain is built from TRBV4-1 and TRBJ2-7; TRBD1 might be the D (6 bases). From germline, CDR1 is MGHRA and CDR2 YSYEKL. The CDR3 is 18 residues long. The V end lost 0 bases, the J end lost 4 bases, and 22 bases lay between the germline ends. The CDR3 is CASSQDSRGGPFRYEQYF. For the CDR3, the DNA is TGCGCCAGCAGCCAAGATTCCAGAGGGGGACCTTTTAGGTACGAGCAGTACTTC.

This clone was picked up a small number of times. The chain carries TRBV27 and TRBJ1-4, with TRBD1 matching over 9 bases. CDR1 is MNHEY, CDR2 SMNVEV, per germline (reference sequence). Losses at the gene ends were 2 bases for V and 7 bases for J; bases not matched to a gene: 2. This CDR3 comprises 14 residues. Here the CDR3 DNA reads TGTGCCAGCAGTTTAGGGACAGGGCTTGAAAAACTGTTTTTT. It encodes CASSLGTGLEKLFF.

The chain couples TRBV9 to TRBJ1-1, with a possible D match to TRBD1 (5 bases). This CDR3 contains 13 residues. Germline loops: CDR1 SGDLS, CDR2 YYNGEE. Trimming removed 4 bases at V and 3 bases at J, with 10 bases between. CDR3 nucleotide sequence: TGTGCCAGCAGCTTAACAGGTTACACTGAAGCTTTCTTT. Translated: CASSLTGYTEAFF.

This sequence joins TRBV7-8 and TRBJ1-1; D is unresolved. Germline loops: CDR1 SGHVS, CDR2 FQNEAQ. V lost 1 base, J lost 1 base, and 7 bases lay in between. The CDR3 consists of 14 residues. CDR3 nucleotide sequence: TGTGCCAGCAGCTTAGGGAGCCCGAACACTGAAGCTTTCTTT. The encoded protein is CASSLGSPNTEAFF.

In nucleotides, the CDR3 is TGTGCCAGCAGCGTAGAGGGACAGGGCACAGATACGCAGTATTTT. Its translation: CASSVEGQGTDTQYF. The V gene is TRBV9, the J gene TRBJ2-3, with 8 bases identical to TRBD1. Trimming at V came to 0 bases and at J to 1 base, leaving 1 base not matched to a gene. This CDR3 is built from 15 residues. CDR1 is SGDLS and CDR2 is YYNGEE in the germline V gene.

The chain employs TRBV4-2 and TRBJ2-3, with 10 bases identical to TRBD1. Germline loops: CDR1 LGHNA, CDR2 YNFKEQ. The CDR3 is 15 residues long. After removal of 1 base from V and 4 bases from J, the junction contained 2 bases not matched to a gene. DNA of the CDR3: TGTGCCAGCAGCCAAGGAGGGACAGGGGCAGATACGCAGTATTTT. This sequence encodes CASSQGGTGADTQYF.

The rearrangement uses TRBV5-4 and TRBJ1-2, with D hard to call. The V end lost 9 bases, the J end lost 5 bases, and 17 bases lay between the germline ends. This CDR3 spans 13 amino acids. The V gene's germline CDR1 is SGHNT and CDR2 YYREEE (reference sequence). CDR3 bases: TGTGCCACCACCATTGACAACTCGTATGGCTACACCTTC. This encodes CATTIDNSYGYTF.

With respect to this clone: Other DNA variants within this sample encode the same CDR3. The chain employs TRBV7-9 and TRBJ1-1; 7 nucleotides align to TRBD1. There are 14 residues in the CDR3. Germline lookup yields CDR1 SEHNR and CDR2 FQNEAQ (reference sequence). J was trimmed by 0 bases and V by 3 bases; bases with no gene match: 1. In DNA form, the CDR3 reads TGTGCCAGCAGCTTGGGACAGATGAACACTGAAGCTTTCTTT. As protein: CASSLGQMNTEAFF.

The V and J genes are TRBV4-3 and TRBJ1-1, with D perhaps matching TRBD1 (6 bases). CDR1 is LGHNA and CDR2 is YSLEER in the germline V gene. The CDR3 has 14 residues. V lost 1 base and J 8 bases, leaving 14 bases between the germline ends. The DNA of the CDR3 is TGCGCCAGCAGCCAAGGGTGGGGGCCGGGAGAAGCTTTCTTT. It yields the protein CASSQGWGPGEAFF.

The rearrangement joins TRBV15 to TRBJ2-1, with TRBD2 matching over 10 bases. The ends lost 1 base at V and 4 bases at J; junction bases unmatched: 4. Germline assignment: CDR1 LNHNV and CDR2 YYDKDF (reference sequence). The CDR3 has 16 residues. The CDR3 DNA reads TGTGCCACCAGCAGAGGCGGGACTAGCGCTTACAATGAGCAGTTCTTC. Protein sequence: CATSRGGTSAYNEQFF.